A single sample is the source of the 19 T cell receptor beta chains below, sequenced in a study of cytomegalovirus exposure and HLA in healthy donors. 60 Vbeta and 13 Jbeta primers were used in PCR. The data were produced by immunoSEQ multiplex PCR, yet TCRdb's version contains in-frame clones alone and is incomplete. The sample lists 150,000 to 200,000 clones; 65% to 85% were seen once. Sequenced: PBMCs. Every receptor here comes from a woman aged 18-35 years in good health and CMV-seronegative.

This rearrangement joins TRBV27 to TRBJ1-5, with D possibly being TRBD1 (6 bases). V lost 4 bases to trimming and J lost 3 bases, with 13 bases between them. The CDR3 extends over 15 amino acids. CDR1 MNHEY and CDR2 SMNVEV come from the germline V gene (reference sequence). DNA for the CDR3: TGTGCCAGCAGTTGGGGTCAGGGGATCAATCAGCCCCAGCATTTT. Translation gives CASSWGQGINQPQHF.

This clone has only a few counts. This sequence joins TRBV5-6 and TRBJ1-4, with D unresolved. V was clipped by 5 bases and J by 3 bases, with 8 bases between them. Per the germline V gene, CDR1 is SGHDT and CDR2 is YYEEEE. The CDR3 runs 13 residues. This CDR3 is CASSRQANEKLFF. In DNA form, the CDR3 reads TGTGCCAGCAGTCGGCAGGCTAATGAAAAACTGTTTTTT.

The CDR3: CATSKGQRLMNTEAFF. The CDR3 DNA sequence: TGTGCCACCAGCAAAGGACAGAGACTTATGAACACTGAAGCTTTCTTT. This rearrangement joins TRBV15 to TRBJ1-1, with D possibly TRBD1 on 6 matching bases. The germline V gene encodes CDR1 LNHNV and CDR2 YYDKDF (reference sequence). There are 16 residues in the CDR3. V was clipped by 4 bases and J by 0 bases, with 15 bases between them.

This sequence joins TRBV4-1 and TRBJ2-1, with 8 bases identical to TRBD2. There are 14 residues in the CDR3. The J segment lost 9 bases and the V segment lost 6 bases, leaving 10 bases of the junction unmatched. CDR1 and CDR2 (germline): MGHRA, YSYEKL. In DNA form, the CDR3 reads TGCGCCAGCAGGGGCGGGGGGCCCCCGGGTGAGCAGTTCTTC. Translating it yields CASRGGGPPGEQFF.

The CDR3 DNA is TGCGCCAGCAGCTCCTCCGCCGGGACAGGGATCTACGAGCAGTACTTC. Translation: CASSSSAGTGIYEQYF. The rearrangement uses TRBV5-1 and TRBJ2-7; 9 nucleotides line up with TRBD1. This CDR3 region has 16 residues. Germline CDR1 is SGHRS and CDR2 is YFSETQ. The junction had 10 bases not matched to a gene; V was cut back by 3 bases and J by 3 bases.

This clone was detected a few times. The genes are TRBV12-5 and TRBJ1-1, with D uncertain. CDR1 LGHNT and CDR2 FRNRAP come from the germline V gene. The CDR3 covers 15 residues. V was trimmed by 0 bases and J by 1 base, leaving 9 bases between them. This CDR3 reads CASGLVVVPNTEAFF. The CDR3 DNA sequence: TGTGCTAGTGGTTTGGTAGTAGTTCCGAACACTGAAGCTTTCTTT.

J is TRBJ2-1 and V is TRBV4-1, with a weak D call TRBD2 (5 bases). Germline V lookup: CDR1 MGHRA, CDR2 YSYEKL. The CDR3 spans 17 residues. The V end lost 0 bases, the J end lost 8 bases, and 20 bases lay between the germline ends. CDR3 protein: CASSQDPNPGWEHEQFF. CDR3 nucleotide sequence: TGCGCCAGCAGCCAAGATCCTAACCCCGGATGGGAGCATGAGCAGTTCTTC.

This sequence joins TRBV15 and TRBJ2-3; 8 bases line up with TRBD1. V gave up 0 bases and J gave up 11 bases; unmatched junction bases: 7. The germline gives CDR1 LNHNV, CDR2 YYDKDF (reference sequence). The CDR3 runs to 14 residues. CDR3 DNA sequence: TGTGCCACCAGCAGAGATACAGGGGGTCGGGGGCAGTATTTT. This sequence encodes CATSRDTGGRGQYF.

This sequence joins TRBV4-1 and TRBJ1-5; 8 nucleotides match TRBD1. Germline values: CDR1 MGHRA, CDR2 YSYEKL. Losses at the gene ends were 1 base for V and 2 bases for J; bases not matched to a gene: 4. There are 16 residues in the CDR3. In DNA form, the CDR3 reads TGCGCCAGCAGCCAAGGCGACAGGGGAGGCAATCAGCCCCAGCATTTT. As protein: CASSQGDRGGNQPQHF.

With regard to this clone: One junction end does not reproduce the germline sequence, and a read error may be involved. The chain is built from TRBV2 and TRBJ2-6; TRBD2 aligns across 8 bases. CDR1 and CDR2 from the germline V gene are SNHLY and FYNNEI. There are 15 residues in the CDR3. CDR3 sequence (DNA): TGTGCCAGCAGCCCGGGGGGGTCTGGGGCCAACGGCCTGACTTTC. As protein: CASSPGGSGANGLTF.

The chain combines TRBV19 with TRBJ1-1; D not certain. Trimming shortened V by 1 base and J by 0 bases, and 6 bases separated the two germline ends. CDR1 and CDR2 (germline): LNHDA, SQIVND (reference sequence). The CDR3 length is 14 residues. The CDR3 sequence: CASSIVGVNTEAFF. CDR3 in DNA: TGTGCCAGTAGTATAGTCGGAGTGAACACTGAAGCTTTCTTT.

The chain is built from TRBV18 and TRBJ1-1; 7 positions match TRBD1. Per germline, CDR1 KGHSH and CDR2 LQKENI. Trimming removed 4 bases from V and 5 bases from J; junction bases left unmatched: 13. The CDR3 length is 16 residues. The CDR3 DNA follows: TGTGCCAGCTCACGGGTCCAGGCAGGGGGTACGACTGAAGCTTTCTTT. Translated: CASSRVQAGGTTEAFF.

The V gene is TRBV1, the J gene TRBJ2-7; TRBD2 was called by the table and not checked on the DNA. TRBV1 is noted as a pseudogene. The CDR3 has 15 amino acids. CDR3 protein: CTSSRRAGISYEQYF. In nucleotides, the CDR3 is TGCACCAGCAGCCGGAGAGCGGGGATCTCCTACGAGCAGTACTTC.

The table lists this clone with a count of one. The V gene is TRBV11-2, the J gene TRBJ2-5; D is unclear. Germline V CDR1 and CDR2: SGHAT, FQNNGV. CDR3 size: 13 residues. The V end lost 5 bases, the J end lost 4 bases, and 11 bases lay between the germline ends. As DNA, the CDR3 is TGTGCCAGCAGCCGAGAAGTGCGAGAGACCCAGTACTTC. This codes for CASSREVRETQYF.

The V call is TRBV10-2, the J call TRBJ2-7, with D possibly TRBD1 on 6 matching bases. This CDR3 has 13 residues. CDR1 WSHSY and CDR2 SAAADI come from the germline V gene. V lost 0 bases, J lost 3 bases, and 6 bases lay in between. CDR3 coding DNA: TGCGCCAGCAGTGAGTCAGGGGGCTACGAGCAGTACTTC. Amino acids: CASSESGGYEQYF.

This rearrangement joins TRBV5-4 to TRBJ2-7, with 10 bases fitting TRBD1. The germline V gene encodes CDR1 SGHNT and CDR2 YYREEE (reference sequence). With 4 bases clipped from V and 5 bases from J, the junction kept 3 bases outside the gene matches. The CDR3 covers 13 residues. CDR3 DNA sequence: TGTGCCAGCAGCCGGGACAGGGGTAACGAGCAGTACTTC. Translated: CASSRDRGNEQYF.

V and J are TRBV4-1 and TRBJ2-7; 9 bases are a match to TRBD2. V dropped 0 bases and J dropped 3; count of bases not matched to a gene: 6. The CDR3 totals 16 residues. Germline V CDR1 and CDR2: MGHRA, YSYEKL. CDR3 amino acids: CASSQEKAGGRYEQYF. The CDR3, as DNA: TGCGCCAGCAGCCAAGAGAAAGCGGGGGGACGCTACGAGCAGTACTTC.

The rearrangement uses TRBV11-3 and TRBJ2-7; tentatively, D is TRBD1 (5 bases). CDR1 SGHNT and CDR2 YENEEA come from the germline V gene. CDR3 length equals 13 residues. With 2 bases removed from V and 3 bases from J, the gap between germline ends came to 8 bases. The CDR3 loop reads CASSLLRDYEQYF. The CDR3, as DNA: TGTGCCAGCAGCTTACTCAGGGACTACGAGCAGTACTTC.

The chain employs TRBV6-1 and TRBJ1-2, with 7 bases aligning to TRBD1. Germline V CDR1 and CDR2: MNHNS, SASEGT. The CDR3 extends over 15 amino acids. Germline trimming cut 2 bases from V and 4 bases from J; bases unmatched to any gene: 7. The CDR3 nucleotides read TGTGCCAGCAGTGAAAACAGGGGACGGGGCTATGGCTACACCTTC. The encoded protein is CASSENRGRGYGYTF.